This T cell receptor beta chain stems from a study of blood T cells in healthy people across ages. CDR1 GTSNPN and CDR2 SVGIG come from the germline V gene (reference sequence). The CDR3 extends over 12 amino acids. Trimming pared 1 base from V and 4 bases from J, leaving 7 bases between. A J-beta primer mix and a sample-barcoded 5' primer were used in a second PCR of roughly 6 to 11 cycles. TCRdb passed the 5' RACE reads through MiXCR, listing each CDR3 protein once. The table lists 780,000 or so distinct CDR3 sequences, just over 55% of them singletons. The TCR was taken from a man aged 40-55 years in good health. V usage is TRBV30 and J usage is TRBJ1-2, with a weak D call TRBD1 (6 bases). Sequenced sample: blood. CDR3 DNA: TGTGCCTGGAGTGGGACAGCCTATGGCTACACCTTC. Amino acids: CAWSGTAYGYTF.